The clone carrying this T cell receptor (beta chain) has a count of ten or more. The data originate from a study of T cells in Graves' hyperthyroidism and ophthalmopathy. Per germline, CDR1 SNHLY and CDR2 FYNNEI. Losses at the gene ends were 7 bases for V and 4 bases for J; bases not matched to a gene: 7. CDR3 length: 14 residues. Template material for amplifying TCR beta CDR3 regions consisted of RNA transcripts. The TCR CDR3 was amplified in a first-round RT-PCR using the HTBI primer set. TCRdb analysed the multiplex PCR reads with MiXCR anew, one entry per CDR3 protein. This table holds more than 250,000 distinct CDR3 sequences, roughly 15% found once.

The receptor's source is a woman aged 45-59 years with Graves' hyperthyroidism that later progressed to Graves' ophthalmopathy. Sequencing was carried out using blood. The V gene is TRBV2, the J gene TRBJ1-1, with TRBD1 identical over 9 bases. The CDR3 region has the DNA TGTGCCAGCACCCTGGGACAGGGAAGCACTGAAGCTTTCTTT. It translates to CASTLGQGSTEAFF.